The next 15 T cell receptor beta chains were all read from a single sample in a study of OX40 agonist ivuxolimab in advanced cancers. The method behind the library was the immunoSEQ multiplex PCR assay. TCRdb provides this immuneACCESS table in a form limited to in-frame rearrangements. Some clones are lacking; in checked studies, under half of them reflect an unresolved V gene, and why the rest are absent is not known. Present in this sample are tens of thousands of clones, over 80% of which were seen just once. The ten largest clonotypes hold roughly 3.9% of the sample. The source was CD4+ or CD8+ T cells sorted from blood, collected in a trial of the OX40 agonist ivuxolimab. Receptors originate from an adult with an advanced solid tumor such as melanoma, head and neck, liver or kidney cancer.

V usage is TRBV28 and J usage is TRBJ2-2; D not certain. In germline, CDR1 is MDHEN, CDR2 SYDVKM. V shed 2 bases and J shed 5 bases, with 6 bases lying between them. The CDR3 length is 13 residues. The CDR3 is CASSLGWTGELFF. The CDR3 coding sequence is TGTGCCAGCAGTTTAGGGTGGACCGGGGAGCTGTTTTTT.

CDR3 nucleotides: TGTGCCAGCAGGGCTAGCGGGTACAATGAGCAGTTCTTC. It translates to CASRASGYNEQFF. The genes are TRBV2 and TRBJ2-1; 8 nucleotides match TRBD2. Trimming at V came to 6 bases and at J to 4 bases, leaving 2 bases not matched to a gene. The germline V gene has CDR1 SNHLY and CDR2 FYNNEI. This CDR3 is 13 amino acids long.

As DNA, the CDR3 is TGTGCCACCAGGGGCATAAGCACAGATACGCAGTATTTT. This codes for CATRGISTDTQYF. This chain uses TRBV15 with TRBJ2-3, with D uncertain. Trimming took 6 bases from V and 0 from J, leaving 7 bases between them. Germline CDR1 and CDR2: LNHNV and YYDKDF (reference sequence). The CDR3 loop spans 13 amino acids.

The J gene is TRBJ1-2, the V gene TRBV19; no clear D. The CDR3 runs to 14 residues. The V and J ends lost 0 bases and 4 bases respectively, with 9 bases between them. Germline V CDR1 and CDR2: LNHDA, SQIVND (reference sequence). The CDR3 sequence: CASSIDRGAYGYTF. CDR3 DNA sequence: TGTGCCAGTAGTATAGATCGGGGAGCCTATGGCTACACCTTC.

A word on this clone: Since a far larger clone is one base different, this is likely a read error. The same CDR3 also results from other DNA sequences found in this sample. The chain couples TRBV11-2 to TRBJ2-2; maybe TRBD2 (6 bases). Germline CDR1 and CDR2: SGHAT and FQNNGV. Trimming removed 5 bases from V and 5 bases from J, with 21 bases in between. This CDR3 region has 17 residues. The CDR3 region has the DNA TGTGCCAGCAGCCCGAGGTGGGCGGGGCACTCTACCGGGGAGCTGTTTTTT. Protein sequence: CASSPRWAGHSTGELFF. Filled out from reference TRBV11-2 and TRBJ2-2, the complete variable domain reads EAGVAQSPRYKIIEKRQSVAFWCNPISGHATLYWYQQILGQGPKLLIQFQNNGVVDDSQLPKDRFSAERLKGVDSTLKIQPAKLEDSAVYLCASSPRWAGHSTGELFFGEGSRLTVL.

In its sample, this clone was seen once. This rearrangement joins TRBV27 to TRBJ2-2; TRBD1 matches 7 bases. V shed 5 bases, J shed 2 bases, and the junction held 11 bases outside the gene matches. This CDR3 has 17 amino acids. The germline V gene encodes CDR1 MNHEY and CDR2 SMNVEV (reference sequence). In nucleotides, the CDR3 is TGTGCCAGCAGTCCCGAGGGGGCCGGAGTTAACACCGGGGAGCTGTTTTTT. Its protein is CASSPEGAGVNTGELFF.

This rearrangement joins TRBV9 to TRBJ1-1; D is possibly TRBD1 (6 bases). CDR1 is SGDLS, CDR2 YYNGEE, per germline. The ends were cut back, 10 bases at V and 0 bases at J, with 13 bases in the middle. The CDR3 has 13 amino acids. The CDR3 region is CAGGEGMNTEAFF. In DNA, the CDR3 is TGTGCCGGGGGCGAAGGGATGAACACTGAAGCTTTCTTT.

The V gene is TRBV30, the J gene TRBJ1-5, with 8 bases aligning to TRBD1. Germline V lookup: CDR1 GTSNPN, CDR2 SVGIG (reference sequence). This CDR3 is built from 12 residues. Germline trimming cut 5 bases from V and 7 bases from J; bases unmatched to any gene: 4. Written as DNA, the CDR3 is TGTGCCTGGGGACAGGGAGGGCAGCCCCAGCATTTT. Protein: CAWGQGGQPQHF.

This chain links TRBV15 with TRBJ1-6; D not certain. The germline V gene encodes CDR1 LNHNV and CDR2 YYDKDF (reference sequence). The ends were cut back, 3 bases at V and 9 bases at J, with 18 bases in the middle. The CDR3 extends over 16 amino acids. The CDR3 DNA reads as TGTGCCACCAGCAGCCCTGGGCAGGCTTTTACTTCACCCCTCCACTTT. Translated: CATSSPGQAFTSPLHF.

J is TRBJ2-7 and V is TRBV7-9; tentatively, D is TRBD1 or TRBD2 (5 bases each). The CDR3 has 14 amino acids. In germline, CDR1 is SEHNR, CDR2 FQNEAQ (reference sequence). V lost 5 bases and J lost 5, with 16 bases in between. The CDR3 loop reads CASSQDTSTDEQYF. DNA of the CDR3: TGTGCCAGCAGCCAGGACACTAGTACCGACGAGCAGTACTTC.

This chain links TRBV18 with TRBJ1-4; the D gene is possibly TRBD1 (6 bases). V was trimmed by 5 bases and J by 8 bases, leaving 18 bases between them. This CDR3 contains 15 residues. Germline lookup yields CDR1 KGHSH and CDR2 LQKENI. The CDR3 region is CASSSPPTGNEKLFF. The CDR3, as DNA: TGTGCCAGCTCATCTCCCCCCACAGGGAACGAAAAACTGTTTTTT.

The J gene is TRBJ2-5, the V gene TRBV6-6, with D maybe TRBD2 (6 bases). The CDR3 extends over 15 amino acids. Germline CDR1 is MNHNY and CDR2 is SVGAGI (reference sequence). V dropped 0 bases and J dropped 5 bases, with 13 bases sitting between them. CDR3 in DNA: TGTGCCAGCAGTTACTCGGGTGGCGGGACGGAGACCCAGTACTTC. This codes for CASSYSGGGTETQYF.

J is TRBJ2-7 and V is TRBV28; D might be TRBD2 (7 bases). Trimming left V 6 bases short and J 3 bases short, with 15 bases between. CDR3 length: 14 amino acids. In germline, CDR1 is MDHEN, CDR2 SYDVKM. The chain's CDR3 is CASSGTPGGYEQYF. In nucleotides, the CDR3 is TGTGCCAGCAGCGGGACACCGGGGGGCTACGAGCAGTACTTC.

The J gene is TRBJ1-1, the V gene TRBV19, with D unresolved. The germline V gene encodes CDR1 LNHDA and CDR2 SQIVND (reference sequence). V was shortened by 6 bases and J by 4 bases, with 12 bases between the two germline ends. The CDR3 sequence is 13 residues long. CDR3 sequence (DNA): TGTGCCAGTAGGGAATACGACGGCACTGAAGCTTTCTTT. Amino acids: CASREYDGTEAFF.

The chain recombines TRBV7-2 with TRBJ2-2, with no clear D. The CDR3 runs 16 residues. V lost 1 base, J lost 3 bases, and 12 bases lay in between. Germline V lookup: CDR1 SGHTA, CDR2 FQGNSA. For the CDR3, the DNA is TGTGCCAGCAGCTTAGTGTCAGGATTGGACACCGGGGAGCTGTTTTTT. This gives the protein CASSLVSGLDTGELFF.